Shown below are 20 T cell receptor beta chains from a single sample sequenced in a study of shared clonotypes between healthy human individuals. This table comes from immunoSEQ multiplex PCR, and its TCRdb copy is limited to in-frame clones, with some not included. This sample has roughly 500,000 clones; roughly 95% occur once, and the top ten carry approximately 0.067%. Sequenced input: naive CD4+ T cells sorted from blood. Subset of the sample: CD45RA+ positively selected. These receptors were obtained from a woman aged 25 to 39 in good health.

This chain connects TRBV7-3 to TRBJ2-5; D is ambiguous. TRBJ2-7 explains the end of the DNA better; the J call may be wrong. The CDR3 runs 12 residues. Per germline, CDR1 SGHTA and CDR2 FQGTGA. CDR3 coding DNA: TGTGCCAGCAGCTCCAACCCCTACGAGCAGTACTTC. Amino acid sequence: CASSSNPYEQYF.

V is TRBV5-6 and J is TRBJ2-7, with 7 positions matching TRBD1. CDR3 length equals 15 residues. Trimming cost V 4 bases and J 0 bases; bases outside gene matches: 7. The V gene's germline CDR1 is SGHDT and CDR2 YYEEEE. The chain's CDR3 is CASSQVGTVSYEQYF. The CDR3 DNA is TGTGCCAGCAGCCAAGTCGGGACAGTCTCCTACGAGCAGTACTTC. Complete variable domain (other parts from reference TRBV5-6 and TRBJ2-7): DAGVTQSPTHLIKTRGQQVTLRCSPKSGHDTVSWYQQALGQGPQFIFQYYEEEERQRGNFPDRFSGHQFPNYSSELNVNALLLGDSALYLCASSQVGTVSYEQYFGPGTRLTVT.

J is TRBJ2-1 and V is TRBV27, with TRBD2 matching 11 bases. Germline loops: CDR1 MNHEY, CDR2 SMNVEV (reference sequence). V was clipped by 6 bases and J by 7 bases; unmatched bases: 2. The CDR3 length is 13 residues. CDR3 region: CASRASGRNEQFF. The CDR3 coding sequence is TGTGCCAGCAGGGCTAGCGGGAGGAATGAGCAGTTCTTC.

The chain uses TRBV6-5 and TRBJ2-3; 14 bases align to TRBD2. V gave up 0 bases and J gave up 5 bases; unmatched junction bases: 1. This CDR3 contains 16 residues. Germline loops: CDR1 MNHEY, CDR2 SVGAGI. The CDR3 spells CASSYSGTSGGDTQYF. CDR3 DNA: TGTGCCAGCAGTTACTCCGGGACTAGCGGGGGAGATACGCAGTATTTT.

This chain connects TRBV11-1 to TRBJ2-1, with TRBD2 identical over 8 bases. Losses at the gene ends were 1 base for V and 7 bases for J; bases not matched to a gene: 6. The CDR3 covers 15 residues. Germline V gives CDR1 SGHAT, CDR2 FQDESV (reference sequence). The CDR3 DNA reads TGTGCCAGCAGCTTAGATATAGCGGGGCGGAATGAGCAGTTCTTC. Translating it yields CASSLDIAGRNEQFF.

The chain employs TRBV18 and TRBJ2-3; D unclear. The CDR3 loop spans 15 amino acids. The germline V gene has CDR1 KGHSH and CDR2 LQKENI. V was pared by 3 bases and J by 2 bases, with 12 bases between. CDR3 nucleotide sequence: TGTGCCAGCTCACCCCCTGGCGGCATCACAGATACGCAGTATTTT. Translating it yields CASSPPGGITDTQYF.

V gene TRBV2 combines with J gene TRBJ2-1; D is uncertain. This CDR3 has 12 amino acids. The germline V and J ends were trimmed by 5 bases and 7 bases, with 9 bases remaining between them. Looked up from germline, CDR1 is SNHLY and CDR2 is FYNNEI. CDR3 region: CASSLRINEQFF. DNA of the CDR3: TGTGCCAGCAGTCTTCGAATAAATGAGCAGTTCTTC.

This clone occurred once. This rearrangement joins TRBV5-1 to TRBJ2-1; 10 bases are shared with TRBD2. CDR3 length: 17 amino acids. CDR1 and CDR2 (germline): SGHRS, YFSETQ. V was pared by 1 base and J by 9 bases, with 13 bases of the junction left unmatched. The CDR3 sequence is CASSLRSGLAGVGEQFF. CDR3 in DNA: TGCGCCAGCAGCTTGAGGTCGGGGCTAGCGGGAGTTGGTGAGCAGTTCTTC.

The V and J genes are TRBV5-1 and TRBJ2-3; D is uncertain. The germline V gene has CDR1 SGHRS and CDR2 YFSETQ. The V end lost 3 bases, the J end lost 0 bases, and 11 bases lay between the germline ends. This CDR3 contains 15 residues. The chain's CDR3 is CASSYASASTDTQYF. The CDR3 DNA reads TGCGCCAGCAGCTACGCCTCGGCTAGCACAGATACGCAGTATTTT.

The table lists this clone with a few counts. This CDR3 is CASSLSYVTGELFF. CDR3 DNA: TGTGCCAGCAGTTTATCGTACGTCACCGGGGAGCTGTTTTTT. V and J are TRBV27 and TRBJ2-2; D is unresolved. The V and J ends lost 0 bases and 4 bases respectively, with 6 bases between them. Germline-derived CDR1 and CDR2 are MNHEY and SMNVEV (reference sequence). The CDR3 has 14 amino acids.

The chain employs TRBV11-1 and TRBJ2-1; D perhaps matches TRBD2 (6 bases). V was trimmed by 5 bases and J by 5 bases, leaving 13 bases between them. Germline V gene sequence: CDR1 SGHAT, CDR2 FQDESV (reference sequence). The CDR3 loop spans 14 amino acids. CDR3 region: CASSPGRENNEQFF. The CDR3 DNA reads TGTGCCAGCAGCCCGGGACGGGAGAACAATGAGCAGTTCTTC.

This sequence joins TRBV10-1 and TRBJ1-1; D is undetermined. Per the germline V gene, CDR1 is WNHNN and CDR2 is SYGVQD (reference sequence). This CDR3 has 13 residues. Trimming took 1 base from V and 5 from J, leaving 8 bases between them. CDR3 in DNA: TGCGCCAGCAGTGAGTTGGGCAGGACTGAAGCTTTCTTT. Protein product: CASSELGRTEAFF.

The CDR3: CASSSGTRDNEQFF. The CDR3 nucleotides read TGTGCCAGCAGCTCCGGGACTCGGGACAATGAGCAGTTCTTC. The chain links TRBV5-4 to TRBJ2-1, with D perhaps TRBD2 (6 bases). Trimming pared 3 bases from V and 5 bases from J, leaving 12 bases between. Germline values: CDR1 SGHNT, CDR2 YYREEE (reference sequence). CDR3 size: 14 residues.

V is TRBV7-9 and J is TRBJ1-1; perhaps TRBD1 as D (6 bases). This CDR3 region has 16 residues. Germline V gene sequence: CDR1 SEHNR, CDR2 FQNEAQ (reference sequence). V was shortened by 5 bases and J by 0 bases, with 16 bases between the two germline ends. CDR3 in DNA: TGTGCCAGCAGCAACCGGGCCCAGGGGTTGAACACTGAAGCTTTCTTT. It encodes CASSNRAQGLNTEAFF.

Here the CDR3 DNA reads TGTGCCAGCAGTTTATCAGCGGGAGCCGGAGAGACCCAGTACTTC. Its protein is CASSLSAGAGETQYF. This chain links TRBV27 with TRBJ2-5, with 8 bases that match TRBD2. Germline assignment: CDR1 MNHEY and CDR2 SMNVEV (reference sequence). Trimming cost V 0 bases and J 4 bases; bases outside gene matches: 4. The CDR3 is 15 residues long.

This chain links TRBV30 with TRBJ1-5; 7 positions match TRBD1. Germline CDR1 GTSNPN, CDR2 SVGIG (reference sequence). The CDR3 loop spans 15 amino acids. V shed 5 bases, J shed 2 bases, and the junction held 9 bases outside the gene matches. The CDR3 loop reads CAWGTGDGRNQPQHF. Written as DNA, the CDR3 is TGTGCCTGGGGAACAGGGGATGGACGCAATCAGCCCCAGCATTTT.

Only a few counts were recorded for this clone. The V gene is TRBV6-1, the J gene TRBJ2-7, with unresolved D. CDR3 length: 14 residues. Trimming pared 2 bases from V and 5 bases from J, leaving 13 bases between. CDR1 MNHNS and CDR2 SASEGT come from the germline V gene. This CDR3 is CASSERVRADEQYF. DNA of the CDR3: TGTGCCAGCAGTGAAAGAGTTCGGGCGGACGAGCAGTACTTC.

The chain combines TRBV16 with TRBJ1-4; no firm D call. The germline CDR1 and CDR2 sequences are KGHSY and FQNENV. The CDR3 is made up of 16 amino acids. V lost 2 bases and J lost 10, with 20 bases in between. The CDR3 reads CASSQNNHMGSGKLFF. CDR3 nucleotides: TGTGCCAGCAGCCAAAACAATCACATGGGGTCGGGAAAACTGTTTTTT.

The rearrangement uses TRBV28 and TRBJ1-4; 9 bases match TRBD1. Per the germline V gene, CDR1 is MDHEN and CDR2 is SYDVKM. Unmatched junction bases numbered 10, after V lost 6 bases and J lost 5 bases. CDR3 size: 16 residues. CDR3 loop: CASRSSDRGYNEKLFF. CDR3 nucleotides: TGTGCCAGCAGATCCTCTGACAGGGGGTACAATGAAAAACTGTTTTTT.

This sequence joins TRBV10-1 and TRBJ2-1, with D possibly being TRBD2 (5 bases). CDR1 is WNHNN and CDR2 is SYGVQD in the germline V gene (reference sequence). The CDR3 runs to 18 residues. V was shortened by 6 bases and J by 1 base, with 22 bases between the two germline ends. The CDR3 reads CASRDRLPQRWSYNEQFF. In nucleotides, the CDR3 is TGCGCCAGCAGGGATCGACTACCACAACGGTGGTCCTACAATGAGCAGTTCTTC.